The 20 T cell receptor beta chains reported below all come from one sample, sequenced in a study of CD8 T cells in Susac syndrome. An amount of RNA that ranged from roughly 0.5 to 1 ug was reverse transcribed with random hexamers. TCRdb reprocessed the immunoSEQ multiplex PCR reads with MiXCR, giving one entry per CDR3 protein. The sample includes 200,000 to 300,000 distinct CDR3 sequences, about 96% seen only once; the top ten take about 0.094%. Sample: CD4+ T cells from PBMCs. The receptors were gathered from a human donor with Susac syndrome.

J is TRBJ2-1 and V is TRBV24-1; weak D call: TRBD2 (6 bases). CDR3 length: 16 amino acids. V was pared by 2 bases and J by 2 bases, with 12 bases between. Germline V gene lookup returns CDR1 KGHDR and CDR2 SFDVKD. The CDR3 protein is CATSDSGEGAYNEQFF. CDR3 DNA sequence: TGTGCCACCAGTGATTCGGGGGAAGGAGCCTACAATGAGCAGTTCTTC.

This rearrangement joins TRBV29-1 to TRBJ1-2, with D tentatively TRBD1 (5 bases). Deletions cut 4 bases from V and 4 bases from J, with 19 bases between. The germline gives CDR1 SQVTM, CDR2 ANQGSEA. There are 15 residues in the CDR3. For the CDR3, the DNA is TGCAGCGTTGTGTGGGCAGGGTCCCAGGGCTATGGCTACACCTTC. Its protein product is CSVVWAGSQGYGYTF.

This rearrangement joins TRBV20-1 to TRBJ1-5; TRBD1 matches at 8 bases. This CDR3 contains 13 residues. J was trimmed by 5 bases and V by 5 bases; bases with no gene match: 5. CDR1 is DFQATT, CDR2 SNEGSKA, per germline (reference sequence). The CDR3 protein is CSARQGPDQPQHF. CDR3 coding DNA: TGCAGTGCTCGACAGGGGCCTGATCAGCCCCAGCATTTT.

The chain couples TRBV6-5 to TRBJ1-2; 7 bases fit TRBD1. Germline-derived CDR1 and CDR2 are MNHEY and SVGAGI. The CDR3 has 14 amino acids. Trimming took 6 bases from V and 4 from J; bases not matched to a gene: 8. The CDR3 is CASRTGQRLYGYTF. The CDR3 DNA is TGTGCCAGCAGAACGGGACAGCGCCTCTATGGCTACACCTTC.

The rearrangement joins TRBV4-2 to TRBJ2-7, with D hard to call. CDR3 length equals 12 residues. V was cut by 3 bases and J by 2 bases, with 5 bases left in between. Germline V gene data show CDR1 as LGHNA and CDR2 as YNFKEQ. CDR3 sequence reads: CASSQGAYEQYF. Written as DNA, the CDR3 is TGTGCCAGCAGCCAGGGCGCCTACGAGCAGTACTTC.

The CDR3 DNA reads TGTGCCAGCTCCCCCGGACCAAGCTCCTACGAGCAGTACTTC. Translated: CASSPGPSSYEQYF. The gene calls are TRBV18 and TRBJ2-7; D uncertain. Germline loops: CDR1 KGHSH, CDR2 LQKENI. Between the trimmed V and J ends, which lost 6 bases and 0 bases, there was a span of 12 bases. The CDR3 has 14 residues.

The CDR3 DNA reads as TGCGCCAGCACTAGCGGGATAAAACTGTACAATGAGCAGTTCTTC. As protein: CASTSGIKLYNEQFF. The chain couples TRBV5-1 to TRBJ2-1; 9 nucleotides line up with TRBD2. V lost 6 bases, J lost 4 bases, and 8 bases stayed unmatched. Germline CDR1 and CDR2: SGHRS and YFSETQ. This CDR3 has 15 amino acids. The whole variable domain, filled in from reference TRBV5-1 and TRBJ2-1, reads KAGVTQTPRYLIKTRGQQVTLSCSPISGHRSVSWYQQTPGQGLQFLFEYFSETQRNKGNFPGRFSGRQFSNSRSEMNVSTLELGDSALYLCASTSGIKLYNEQFFGPGTRLTVL.

This clonotype was recorded once. The chain has TRBV20-1 and TRBJ2-6; D is unresolved. CDR1 is DFQATT and CDR2 is SNEGSKA in the germline V gene (reference sequence). The CDR3 extends over 16 amino acids. Trimming stripped 3 bases from V and 1 base from J, with 13 bases between. The DNA for the CDR3 is TGCAGTGCTAGCCCAGGTCTTATGTCTGGGGCCAACGTCCTGACTTTC. It specifies CSASPGLMSGANVLTF.

CDR3 bases: TGTGCCAGCAGCCGCGAACTAGCCCAGGAGCAGTACTTC. It yields the protein CASSRELAQEQYF. The chain employs TRBV7-8 and TRBJ2-7; possible D gene TRBD2, 6 bases. Trimming shortened V by 5 bases and J by 7 bases, and 15 bases separated the two germline ends. This CDR3 spans 13 amino acids. CDR1 and CDR2 (germline): SGHVS, FQNEAQ.

This sequence joins TRBV27 and TRBJ1-2; 7 bases fit TRBD1. Trimming took 8 bases from V and 0 from J; bases not matched to a gene: 6. This CDR3 is 14 amino acids long. Germline V gives CDR1 MNHEY, CDR2 SMNVEV (reference sequence). CDR3 region: CASGTVGANYGYTF. In DNA form, the CDR3 reads TGTGCCAGCGGGACAGTGGGAGCTAACTATGGCTACACCTTC.

This chain connects TRBV3-1 to TRBJ1-5; a possible D gene is TRBD1 (5 bases). This CDR3 has 14 residues. Germline assignment: CDR1 LGHDT and CDR2 YNNKEL (reference sequence). V dropped 0 bases and J dropped 5 bases, with 8 bases sitting between them. The CDR3 bases are TGTGCCAGCAGCCAAGATGCAGGGCATCAGCCCCAGCATTTT. Translated: CASSQDAGHQPQHF. Together with reference TRBV3-1 and TRBJ1-5, the CDR3 gives the full variable domain: DTAVSQTPKYLVTQMGNDKSIKCEQNLGHDTMYWYKQDSKKFLKIMFSYNNKELIINETVPNRFSPKSPDKAHLNLHINSLELGDSAVYFCASSQDAGHQPQHFGDGTRLSIL.

The chain has TRBV7-8 and TRBJ2-3; D is unresolved. The germline V and J ends were trimmed by 0 bases and 6 bases, with 10 bases remaining between them. Germline CDR1 reads SGHVS; CDR2 reads FQNEAQ. This CDR3 has 14 amino acids. The CDR3 is CASSLAPLGDTQYF. The DNA of the CDR3 is TGTGCCAGCAGCTTAGCCCCCCTGGGGGATACGCAGTATTTT.

J is TRBJ1-2 and V is TRBV29-1; D call uncertain. V shed 7 bases and J shed 2 bases, with 11 bases lying between them. This CDR3 region has 12 residues. Germline loops: CDR1 SQVTM, CDR2 ANQGSEA. This CDR3 reads CSGGAKNYGYTF. Written as DNA, the CDR3 is TGCAGCGGTGGTGCGAAGAACTATGGCTACACCTTC. The full variable domain, completed using reference TRBV29-1 and TRBJ1-2, is SAVISQKPSRDICQRGTSLTIQCQVDSQVTMMFWYRQQPGQSLTLIATANQGSEATYESGFVIDKFPISRPNLTFSTLTVSNMSPEDSSIYLCSGGAKNYGYTFGSGTRLTVV.

This clonotype was counted once. The chain couples TRBV28 to TRBJ2-3; 14 bases line up with TRBD2. This CDR3 region has 15 residues. Trimming removed 6 bases from V and 7 bases from J; junction bases left unmatched: 6. Germline CDR1 MDHEN, CDR2 SYDVKM. The CDR3 region has the DNA TGTGCCAGCAGCCTAGGGACTAGCGGGGGATATACGCAGTATTTT. Protein sequence: CASSLGTSGGYTQYF.

V is TRBV7-2 and J is TRBJ2-1, with 14 positions matching TRBD2. J lost 7 bases, V lost 5 bases, and 10 bases had no gene match. Germline assignment: CDR1 SGHTA and CDR2 FQGNSA. The CDR3 consists of 17 residues. The chain's CDR3 is CASSSRGGLAGVNEQFF. CDR3 bases: TGTGCCAGCAGCAGTCGCGGGGGACTAGCGGGAGTAAATGAGCAGTTCTTC.

The rearrangement joins TRBV3-1 to TRBJ2-2, with D unclear. Germline CDR1 and CDR2: LGHDT and YNNKEL (reference sequence). The CDR3 sequence is 16 residues long. V was cut by 1 base and J by 0 bases, with 9 bases left in between. The CDR3 region has the DNA TGTGCCAGCAGCCAAGGGGCAGGCGCGAACACCGGGGAGCTGTTTTTT. Translating gives CASSQGAGANTGELFF.

The chain has TRBV28 and TRBJ1-1, with unresolved D. The V end was cut by 2 bases, the J end by 4 bases, with 11 bases between. Germline CDR1 reads MDHEN; CDR2 reads SYDVKM. This CDR3 has 14 residues. For the CDR3, the DNA is TGTGCCAGCAGTTTACTCCGGGTATTCACTGAAGCTTTCTTT. Translating gives CASSLLRVFTEAFF.

The rearrangement joins TRBV6-4 to TRBJ2-1; D is unresolved. The ends were cut back, 2 bases at V and 5 bases at J, with 7 bases in the middle. CDR3 length equals 13 residues. Germline CDR1 reads MRHNA; CDR2 reads SNTAGT. For the CDR3, the DNA is TGTGCCAGCAGTGACGGGCGAAACAATGAGCAGTTCTTC. Protein product: CASSDGRNNEQFF.

The V and J genes are TRBV5-4 and TRBJ2-7; D remains unclear. V gave up 4 bases and J gave up 1 base, with 15 bases separating them. CDR3 length: 15 amino acids. From germline, CDR1 is SGHNT and CDR2 YYREEE (reference sequence). This chain's CDR3 is CASSESATRSYEQYF. CDR3 DNA sequence: TGTGCCAGCAGCGAAAGCGCGACAAGATCCTACGAGCAGTACTTC. The whole variable domain, filled in from reference TRBV5-4 and TRBJ2-7, reads ETGVTQSPTHLIKTRGQQVTLRCSSQSGHNTVSWYQQALGQGPQFIFQYYREEENGRGNFPPRFSGLQFPNYSSELNVNALELDDSALYLCASSESATRSYEQYFGPGTRLTVT.

Only one count was recorded for this clonotype. The rearrangement uses TRBV10-3 and TRBJ1-1; no clear D. CDR1 ENHRY and CDR2 SYGVKD come from the germline V gene. This CDR3 has 12 residues. V lost 10 bases, J lost 0 bases, and 9 bases lay in between. The CDR3 coding sequence is TGTGCCAGCCAACAGCTGAACACTGAAGCTTTCTTT. Translating gives CASQQLNTEAFF.